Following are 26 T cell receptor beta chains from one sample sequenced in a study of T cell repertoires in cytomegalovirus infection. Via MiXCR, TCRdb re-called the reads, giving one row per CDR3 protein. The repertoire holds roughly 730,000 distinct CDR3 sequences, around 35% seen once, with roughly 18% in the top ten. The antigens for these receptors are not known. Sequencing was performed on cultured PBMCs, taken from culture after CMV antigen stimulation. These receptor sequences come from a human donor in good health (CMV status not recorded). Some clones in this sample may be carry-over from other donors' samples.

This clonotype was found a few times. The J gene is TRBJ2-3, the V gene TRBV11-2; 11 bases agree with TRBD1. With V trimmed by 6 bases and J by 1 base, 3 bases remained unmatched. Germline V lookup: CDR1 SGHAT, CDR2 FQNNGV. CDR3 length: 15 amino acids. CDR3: CASSRTGGRTDTQYF. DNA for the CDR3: TGTGCCAGCAGTAGGACAGGGGGCCGCACAGATACGCAGTATTTT.

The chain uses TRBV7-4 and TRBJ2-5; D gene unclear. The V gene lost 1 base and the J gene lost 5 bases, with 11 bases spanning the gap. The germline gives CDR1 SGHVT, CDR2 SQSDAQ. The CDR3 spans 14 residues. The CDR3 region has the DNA TGTGCCAGCAGCTTAGATCATCCCTCGGAGACCCAGTACTTC. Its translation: CASSLDHPSETQYF.

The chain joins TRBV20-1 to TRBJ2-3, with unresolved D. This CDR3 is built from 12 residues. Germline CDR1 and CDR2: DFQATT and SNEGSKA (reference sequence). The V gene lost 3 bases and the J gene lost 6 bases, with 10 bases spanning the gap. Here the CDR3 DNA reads TGCAGTGCTAGGCCCCCGGCGGATACGCAGTATTTT. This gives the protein CSARPPADTQYF.

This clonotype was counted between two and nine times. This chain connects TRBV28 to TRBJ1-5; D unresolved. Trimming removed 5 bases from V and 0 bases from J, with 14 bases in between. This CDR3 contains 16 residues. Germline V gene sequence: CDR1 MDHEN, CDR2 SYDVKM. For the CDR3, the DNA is TGTGCCAGCAGTCCGGCCGGGAGGAATAGCAATCAGCCCCAGCATTTT. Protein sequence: CASSPAGRNSNQPQHF.

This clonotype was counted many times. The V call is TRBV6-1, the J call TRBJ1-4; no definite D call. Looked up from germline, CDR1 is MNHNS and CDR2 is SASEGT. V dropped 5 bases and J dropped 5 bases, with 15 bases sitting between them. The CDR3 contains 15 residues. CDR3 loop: CASSPLGRANEKLFF. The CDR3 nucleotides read TGTGCCAGCAGTCCTTTAGGGAGGGCGAATGAAAAACTGTTTTTT.

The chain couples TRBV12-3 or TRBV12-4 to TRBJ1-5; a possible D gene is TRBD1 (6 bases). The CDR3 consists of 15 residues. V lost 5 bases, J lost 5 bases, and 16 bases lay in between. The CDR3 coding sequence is TGTGCCAGCAGTCCCATGAGAGGGGGTGATCAGCCCCAGCATTTT. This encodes CASSPMRGGDQPQHF.

CDR3 protein: CASSVGDRDKETQYF. CDR3 nucleotide sequence: TGTGCCAGCAGTGTAGGGGACCGGGACAAAGAGACCCAGTACTTC. The rearrangement joins TRBV6-1 to TRBJ2-5, with D perhaps TRBD1 (6 bases). Trimming stripped 4 bases from V and 3 bases from J, with 15 bases between. The germline V gene encodes CDR1 MNHNS and CDR2 SASEGT. CDR3 length equals 15 residues.

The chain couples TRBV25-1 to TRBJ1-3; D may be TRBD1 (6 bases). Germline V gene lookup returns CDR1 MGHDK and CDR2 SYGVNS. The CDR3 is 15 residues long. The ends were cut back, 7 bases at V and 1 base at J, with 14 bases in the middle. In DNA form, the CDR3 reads TGTGCCAGCACCTCCTGGGGGGCATCTGGAAACACCATATATTTT. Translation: CASTSWGASGNTIYF. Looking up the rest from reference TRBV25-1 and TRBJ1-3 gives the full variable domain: EADIYQTPRYLVIGTGKKITLECSQTMGHDKMYWYQQDPGMELHLIHYSYGVNSTEKGDLSSESTVSRIRTEHFPLTLESARPSHTSQYLCASTSWGASGNTIYFGEGSWLTVV.

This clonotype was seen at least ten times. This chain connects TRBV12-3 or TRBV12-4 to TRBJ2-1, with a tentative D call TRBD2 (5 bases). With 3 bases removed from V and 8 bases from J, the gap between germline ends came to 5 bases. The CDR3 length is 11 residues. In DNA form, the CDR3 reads TGTGCCAGCAGTTTGAGGGATGAGCAGTTCTTC. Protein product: CASSLRDEQFF.

The CDR3 DNA reads as TGTGCCACCACCAGGGGAGGCAAGCAGTATTTT. This sequence encodes CATTRGGKQYF. The chain links TRBV19 to TRBJ2-3; TRBD1 or TRBD2 may be the D gene (6 bases each). V dropped 10 bases and J dropped 11 bases, with 16 bases sitting between them. The germline V gene has CDR1 LNHDA and CDR2 SQIVND (reference sequence). The CDR3 runs to 11 residues.

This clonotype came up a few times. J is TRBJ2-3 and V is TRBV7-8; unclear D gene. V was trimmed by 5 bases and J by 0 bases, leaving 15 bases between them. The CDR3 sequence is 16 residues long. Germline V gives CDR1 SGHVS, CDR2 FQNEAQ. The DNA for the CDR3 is TGTGCCAGCAGCCCCCTTTCCGTCGCCAGCACAGATACGCAGTATTTT. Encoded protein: CASSPLSVASTDTQYF.

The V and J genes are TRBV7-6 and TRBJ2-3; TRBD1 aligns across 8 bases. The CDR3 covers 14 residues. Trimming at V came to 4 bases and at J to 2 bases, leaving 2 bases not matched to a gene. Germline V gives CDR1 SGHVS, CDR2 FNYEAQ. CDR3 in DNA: TGTGCCAGCAGCTCGACAGGGGACACAGATACGCAGTATTTT. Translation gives CASSSTGDTDTQYF. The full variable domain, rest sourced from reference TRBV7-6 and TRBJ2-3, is GAGVSQSPRYKVTKRGQDVALRCDPISGHVSLYWYRQALGQGPEFLTYFNYEAQQDKSGLPNDRFSAERPEGSISTLTIQRTEQRDSAMYRCASSSTGDTDTQYFGPGTRLTVL.

In DNA form, the CDR3 reads TGTGCCAGCAGCCCTGGGAGGCTAGCGGGAGGAGATACGCAGTATTTT. This gives the protein CASSPGRLAGGDTQYF. The J gene is TRBJ2-3, the V gene TRBV7-9, with 11 positions matching TRBD2. V lost 5 bases to trimming and J lost 5 bases; unmatched junction nucleotides: 9. This CDR3 has 16 residues. Germline values: CDR1 SEHNR, CDR2 FQNEAQ (reference sequence).

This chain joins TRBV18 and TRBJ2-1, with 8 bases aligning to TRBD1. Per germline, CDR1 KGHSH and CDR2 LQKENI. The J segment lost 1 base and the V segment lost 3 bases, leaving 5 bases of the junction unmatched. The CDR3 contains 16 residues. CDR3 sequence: CASSPTDRASYNEQFF. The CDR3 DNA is TGTGCCAGCTCACCTACGGACAGGGCGTCCTACAATGAGCAGTTCTTC.

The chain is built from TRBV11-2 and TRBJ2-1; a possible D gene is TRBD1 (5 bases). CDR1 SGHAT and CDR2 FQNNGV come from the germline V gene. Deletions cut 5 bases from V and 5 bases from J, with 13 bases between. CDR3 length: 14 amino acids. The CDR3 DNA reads TGTGCCAGCAGCCCCGCTGCCAGGGACAATGAGCAGTTCTTC. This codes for CASSPAARDNEQFF.

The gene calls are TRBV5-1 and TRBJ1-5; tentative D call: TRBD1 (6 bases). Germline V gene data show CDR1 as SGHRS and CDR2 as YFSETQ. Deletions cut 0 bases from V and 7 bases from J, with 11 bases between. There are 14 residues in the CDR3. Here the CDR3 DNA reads TGCGCCAGCAGCTTGGATGGGGGCGGACAGCCCCAGCATTTT. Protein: CASSLDGGGQPQHF.

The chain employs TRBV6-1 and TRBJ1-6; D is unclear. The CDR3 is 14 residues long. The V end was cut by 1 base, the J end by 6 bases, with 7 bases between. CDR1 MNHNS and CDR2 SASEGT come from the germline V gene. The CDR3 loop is CASSEGAPNSPLHF. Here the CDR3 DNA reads TGTGCCAGCAGTGAAGGAGCGCCTAATTCACCCCTCCACTTT.

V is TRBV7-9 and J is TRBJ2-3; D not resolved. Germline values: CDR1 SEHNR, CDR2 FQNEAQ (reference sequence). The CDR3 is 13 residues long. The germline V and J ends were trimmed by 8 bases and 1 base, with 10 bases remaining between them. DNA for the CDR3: TGTGCCAGCCGCCTTTCACGCACAGATACGCAGTATTTT. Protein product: CASRLSRTDTQYF.

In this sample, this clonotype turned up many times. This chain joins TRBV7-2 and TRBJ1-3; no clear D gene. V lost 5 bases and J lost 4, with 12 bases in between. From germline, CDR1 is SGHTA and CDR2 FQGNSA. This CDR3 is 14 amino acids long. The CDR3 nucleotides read TGTGCCAGCAGCCCGGACGCGGGAGGAAACACCATATATTTT. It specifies CASSPDAGGNTIYF.

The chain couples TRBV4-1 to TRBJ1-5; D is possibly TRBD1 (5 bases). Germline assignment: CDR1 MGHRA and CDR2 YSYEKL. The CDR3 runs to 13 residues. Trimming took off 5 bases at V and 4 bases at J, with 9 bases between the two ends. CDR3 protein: CASSEPGNQPQHF. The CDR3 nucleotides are TGCGCCAGCAGCGAACCAGGGAATCAGCCCCAGCATTTT.

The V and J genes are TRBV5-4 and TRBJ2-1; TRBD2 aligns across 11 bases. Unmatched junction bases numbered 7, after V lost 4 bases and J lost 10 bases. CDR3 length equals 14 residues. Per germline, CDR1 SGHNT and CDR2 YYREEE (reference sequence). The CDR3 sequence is CASSTTSGSGEQFF. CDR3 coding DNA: TGTGCCAGCAGCACAACTAGCGGGAGCGGCGAGCAGTTCTTC.

In nucleotides, the CDR3 is TGTGCCAGCAGTTACTATTTAATAGAGGCCTATCTGAACACTGAAGCTTTCTTT. Residues: CASSYYLIEAYLNTEAFF. The chain combines TRBV12-3 or TRBV12-4 with TRBJ1-1, with D hard to call. V lost 4 bases and J lost 0, with 21 bases in between. The CDR3 is 18 amino acids.

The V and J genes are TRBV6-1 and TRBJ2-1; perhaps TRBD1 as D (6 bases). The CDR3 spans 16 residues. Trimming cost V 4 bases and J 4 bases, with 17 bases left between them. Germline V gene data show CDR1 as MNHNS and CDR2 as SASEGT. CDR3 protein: CASSGNRAKGYNEQFF. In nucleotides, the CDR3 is TGTGCCAGCAGTGGAAACAGGGCTAAAGGTTACAATGAGCAGTTCTTC.

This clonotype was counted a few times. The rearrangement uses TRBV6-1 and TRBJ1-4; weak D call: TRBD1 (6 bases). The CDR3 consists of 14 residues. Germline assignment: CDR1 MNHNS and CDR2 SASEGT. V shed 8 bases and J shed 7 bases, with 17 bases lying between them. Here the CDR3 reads CASGRGGESEKLFF. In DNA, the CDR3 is TGTGCCAGCGGGAGGGGGGGAGAGAGTGAAAAACTGTTTTTT.

CDR3 protein: CASSEGFSSTDTQYF. Here the CDR3 DNA reads TGTGCCAGCTCTGAGGGATTTTCTAGCACAGATACGCAGTATTTT. This chain joins TRBV6-6 and TRBJ2-3; tentative D call: TRBD2 (5 bases). CDR3 length: 15 residues. Trimming left V 8 bases short and J 0 bases short, with 15 bases between. Germline assignment: CDR1 MNHNY and CDR2 SVGAGI (reference sequence).

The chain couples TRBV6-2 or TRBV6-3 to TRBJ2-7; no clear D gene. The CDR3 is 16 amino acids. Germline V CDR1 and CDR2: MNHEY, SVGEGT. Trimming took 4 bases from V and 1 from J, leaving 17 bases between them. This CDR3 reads CASSSLDPIDSYEQYF. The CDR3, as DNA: TGTGCCAGCAGTTCCTTGGACCCTATCGATTCCTACGAGCAGTACTTC.